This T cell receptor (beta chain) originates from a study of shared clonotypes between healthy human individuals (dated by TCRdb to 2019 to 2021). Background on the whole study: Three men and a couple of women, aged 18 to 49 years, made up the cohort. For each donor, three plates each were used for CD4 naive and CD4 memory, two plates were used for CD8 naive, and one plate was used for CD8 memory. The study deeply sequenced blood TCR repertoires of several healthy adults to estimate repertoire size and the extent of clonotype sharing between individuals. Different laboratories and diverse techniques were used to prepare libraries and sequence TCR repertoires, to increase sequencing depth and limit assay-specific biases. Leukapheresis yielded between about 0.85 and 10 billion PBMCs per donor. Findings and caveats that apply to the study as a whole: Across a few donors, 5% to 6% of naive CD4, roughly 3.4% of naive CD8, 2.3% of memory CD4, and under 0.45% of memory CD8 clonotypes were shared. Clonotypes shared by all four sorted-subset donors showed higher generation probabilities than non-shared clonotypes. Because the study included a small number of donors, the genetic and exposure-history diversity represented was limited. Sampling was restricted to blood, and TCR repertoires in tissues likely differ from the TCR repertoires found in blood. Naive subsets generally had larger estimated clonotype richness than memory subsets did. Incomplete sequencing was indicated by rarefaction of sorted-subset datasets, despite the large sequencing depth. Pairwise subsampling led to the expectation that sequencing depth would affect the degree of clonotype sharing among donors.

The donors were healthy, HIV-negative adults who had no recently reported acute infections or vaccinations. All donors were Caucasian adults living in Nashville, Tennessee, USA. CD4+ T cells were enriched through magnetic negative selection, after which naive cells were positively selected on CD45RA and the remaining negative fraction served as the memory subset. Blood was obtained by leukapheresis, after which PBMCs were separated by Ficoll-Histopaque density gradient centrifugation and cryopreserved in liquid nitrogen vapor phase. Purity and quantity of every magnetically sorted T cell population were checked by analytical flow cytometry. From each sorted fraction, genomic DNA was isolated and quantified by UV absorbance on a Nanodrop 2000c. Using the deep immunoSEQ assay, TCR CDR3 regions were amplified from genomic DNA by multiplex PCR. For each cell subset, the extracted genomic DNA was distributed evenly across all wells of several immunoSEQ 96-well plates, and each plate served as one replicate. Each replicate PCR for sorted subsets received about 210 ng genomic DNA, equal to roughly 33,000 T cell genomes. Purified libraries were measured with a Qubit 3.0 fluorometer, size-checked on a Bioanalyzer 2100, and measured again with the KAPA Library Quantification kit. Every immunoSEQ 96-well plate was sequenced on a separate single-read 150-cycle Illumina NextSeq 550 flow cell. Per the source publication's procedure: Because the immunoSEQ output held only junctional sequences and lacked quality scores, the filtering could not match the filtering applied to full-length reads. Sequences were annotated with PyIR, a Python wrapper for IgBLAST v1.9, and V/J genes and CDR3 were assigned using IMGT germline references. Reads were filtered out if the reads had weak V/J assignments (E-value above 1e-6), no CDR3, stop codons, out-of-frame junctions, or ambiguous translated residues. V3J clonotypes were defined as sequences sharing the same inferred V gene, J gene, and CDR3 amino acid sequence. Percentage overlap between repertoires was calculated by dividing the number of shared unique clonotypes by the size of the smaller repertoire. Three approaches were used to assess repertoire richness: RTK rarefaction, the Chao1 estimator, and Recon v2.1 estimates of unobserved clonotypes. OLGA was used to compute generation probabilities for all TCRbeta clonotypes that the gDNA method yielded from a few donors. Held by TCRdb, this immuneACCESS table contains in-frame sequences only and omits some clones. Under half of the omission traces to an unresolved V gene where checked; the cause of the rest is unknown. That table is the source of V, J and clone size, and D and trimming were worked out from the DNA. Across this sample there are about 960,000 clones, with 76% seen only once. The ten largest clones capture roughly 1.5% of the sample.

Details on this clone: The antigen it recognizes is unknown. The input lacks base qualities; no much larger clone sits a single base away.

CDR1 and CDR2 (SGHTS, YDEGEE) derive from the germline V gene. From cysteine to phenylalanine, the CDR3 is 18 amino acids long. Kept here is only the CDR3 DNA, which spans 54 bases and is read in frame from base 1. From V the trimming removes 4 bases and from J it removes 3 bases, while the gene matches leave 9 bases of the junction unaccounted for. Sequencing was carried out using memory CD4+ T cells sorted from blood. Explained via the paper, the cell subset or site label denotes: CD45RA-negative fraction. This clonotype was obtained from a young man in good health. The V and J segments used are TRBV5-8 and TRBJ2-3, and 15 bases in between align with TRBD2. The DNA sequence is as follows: TGTGCCAGCAGCCGCCGAGGACTAGCGGGGGGGCGGACAGATACGCAGTATTTT. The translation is CASSRRGLAGGRTDTQYF.